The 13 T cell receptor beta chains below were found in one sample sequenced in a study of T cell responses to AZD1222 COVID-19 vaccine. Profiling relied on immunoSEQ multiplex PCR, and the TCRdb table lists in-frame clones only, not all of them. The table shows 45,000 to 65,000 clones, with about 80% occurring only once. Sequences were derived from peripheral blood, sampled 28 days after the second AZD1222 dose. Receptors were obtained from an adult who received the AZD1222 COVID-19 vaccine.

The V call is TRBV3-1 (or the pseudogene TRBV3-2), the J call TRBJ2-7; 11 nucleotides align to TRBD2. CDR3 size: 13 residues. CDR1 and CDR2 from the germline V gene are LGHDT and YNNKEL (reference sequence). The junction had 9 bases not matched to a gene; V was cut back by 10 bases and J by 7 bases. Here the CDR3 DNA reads TGTGCCACCGGGACTAGCGGCACTGGGGAGCAGTACGTC. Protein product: CATGTSGTGEQYV.

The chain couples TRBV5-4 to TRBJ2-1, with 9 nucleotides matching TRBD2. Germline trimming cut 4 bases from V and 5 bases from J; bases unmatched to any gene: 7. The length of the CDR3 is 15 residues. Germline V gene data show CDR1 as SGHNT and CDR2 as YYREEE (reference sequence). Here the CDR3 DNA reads TGTGCCAGCAGCCTAAGCGGGAGGCTTAACAATGAGCAGTTCTTC. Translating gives CASSLSGRLNNEQFF.

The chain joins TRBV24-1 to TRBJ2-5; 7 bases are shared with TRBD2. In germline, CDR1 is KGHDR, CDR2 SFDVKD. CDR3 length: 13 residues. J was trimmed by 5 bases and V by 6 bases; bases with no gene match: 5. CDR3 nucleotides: TGTGCCACCAGTCCCCCCGGGGGGGAGACCCAGTACTTC. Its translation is CATSPPGGETQYF.

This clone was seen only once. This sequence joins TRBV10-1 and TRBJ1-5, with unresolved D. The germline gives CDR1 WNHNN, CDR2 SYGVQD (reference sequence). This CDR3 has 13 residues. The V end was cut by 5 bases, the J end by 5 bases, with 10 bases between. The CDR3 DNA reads TGCGCCAGCAGTTCCGGACCGTATCAGCCCCAGCATTTT. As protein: CASSSGPYQPQHF.

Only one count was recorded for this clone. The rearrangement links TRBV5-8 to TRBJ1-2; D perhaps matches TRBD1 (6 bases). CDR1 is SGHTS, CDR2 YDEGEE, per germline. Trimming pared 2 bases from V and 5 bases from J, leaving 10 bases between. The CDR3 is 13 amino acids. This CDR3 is CASSLGQPYGYTF. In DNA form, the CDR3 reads TGTGCCAGCAGCTTAGGACAGCCGTATGGCTACACCTTC.

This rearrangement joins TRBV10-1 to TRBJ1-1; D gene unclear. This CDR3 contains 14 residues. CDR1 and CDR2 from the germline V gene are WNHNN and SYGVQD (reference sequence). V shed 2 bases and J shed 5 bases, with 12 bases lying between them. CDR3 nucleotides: TGCGCCAGCAGTGAGCCGGGGATGGGGACTGAAGCTTTCTTT. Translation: CASSEPGMGTEAFF.

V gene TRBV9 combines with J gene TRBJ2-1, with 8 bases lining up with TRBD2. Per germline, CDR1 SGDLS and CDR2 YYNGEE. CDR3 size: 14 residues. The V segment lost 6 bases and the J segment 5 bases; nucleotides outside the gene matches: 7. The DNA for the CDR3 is TGTGCCAGCACCATTAGCGGGGCAGACAATGAGCAGTTCTTC. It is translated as CASTISGADNEQFF.

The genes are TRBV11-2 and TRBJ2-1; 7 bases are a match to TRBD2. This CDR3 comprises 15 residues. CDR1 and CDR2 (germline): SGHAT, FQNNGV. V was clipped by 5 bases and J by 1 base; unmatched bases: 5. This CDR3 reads CASSKSGASYNEQFF. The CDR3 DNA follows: TGTGCCAGCAGCAAGAGCGGGGCGTCCTACAATGAGCAGTTCTTC.

CDR3 protein: CASSEAQLAMSSYNEQFF. CDR3 coding DNA: TGTGCCAGCAGTGAAGCTCAACTAGCAATGAGCTCCTACAATGAGCAGTTCTTC. J is TRBJ2-1 and V is TRBV2; TRBD2 might be the D (6 bases). The CDR3 runs to 18 residues. The germline V and J ends were trimmed by 0 bases and 0 bases, with 15 bases remaining between them. The germline CDR1 and CDR2 sequences are SNHLY and FYNNEI.

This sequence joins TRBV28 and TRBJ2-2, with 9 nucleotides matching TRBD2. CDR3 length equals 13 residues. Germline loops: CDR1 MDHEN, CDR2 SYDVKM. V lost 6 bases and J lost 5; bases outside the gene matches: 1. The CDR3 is CASRTSGTGELFF. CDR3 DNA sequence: TGTGCCAGCAGGACTAGCGGTACCGGGGAGCTGTTTTTT.

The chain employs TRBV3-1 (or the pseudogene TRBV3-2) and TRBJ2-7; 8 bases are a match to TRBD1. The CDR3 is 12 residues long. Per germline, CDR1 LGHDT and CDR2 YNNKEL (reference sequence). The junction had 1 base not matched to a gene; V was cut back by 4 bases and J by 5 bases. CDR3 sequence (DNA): TGTGCCAGCAGCCTACAGGGGGACGAGCAGTACGTC. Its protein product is CASSLQGDEQYV.

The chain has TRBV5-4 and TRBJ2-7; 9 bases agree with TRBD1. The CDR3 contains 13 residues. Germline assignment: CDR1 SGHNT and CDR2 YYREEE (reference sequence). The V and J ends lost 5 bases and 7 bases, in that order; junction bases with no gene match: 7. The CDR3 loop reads CASRKKTGGEQYF. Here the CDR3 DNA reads TGTGCCAGCAGGAAAAAGACAGGGGGGGAGCAGTACTTC.

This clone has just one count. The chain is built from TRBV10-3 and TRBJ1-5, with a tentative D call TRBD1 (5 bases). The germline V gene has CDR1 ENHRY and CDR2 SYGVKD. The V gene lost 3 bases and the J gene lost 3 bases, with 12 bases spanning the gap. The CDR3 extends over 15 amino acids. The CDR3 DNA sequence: TGTGCCATCAGTGATGGACGGGGGGACAATCAGCCCCAGCATTTT. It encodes CAISDGRGDNQPQHF.